Below are 12 T cell receptor beta chains sequenced from a single sample in a study of blood T cell repertoires in COVID-19 (dated by TCRdb to about 2020). Libraries were made using the immunoSEQ multiplex PCR assay. TCRdb holds this immuneACCESS table with in-frame rearrangements only. Some clones are missing; in checked studies, unresolved V genes explain under half, and the rest has no known cause. The table for this sample lists 6,500 to 9,500 clones; 84% of them were counted only once. 32% of the sample is held by the ten biggest clonotypes. Specimen: peripheral blood. The receptors stem from a human donor in a cohort sampled during active COVID-19.

The chain recombines TRBV4-3 with TRBJ1-4; D is possibly TRBD1 (6 bases). CDR3 length equals 14 residues. Germline CDR1 is LGHNA and CDR2 is YSLEER. V shed 2 bases and J shed 4 bases, with 8 bases lying between them. CDR3 in DNA: TGCGCCAGCAGCCAACGACAGGTTAATGAAAAACTGTTTTTT. Its protein product is CASSQRQVNEKLFF.

About this clone itself: Sequence at one end of the junction differs from germline and may be a read error. The chain couples TRBV4-3 to TRBJ2-1; 8 nucleotides agree with TRBD2. Per the germline V gene, CDR1 is LGHNA and CDR2 is YSLEER. This CDR3 contains 18 residues. The CDR3 loop reads CATSQDTGGESSYNEQFF. In DNA form, the CDR3 reads TGCGCCACCAGCCAAGACACGGGGGGGGAGAGCTCCTACAATGAGCAGTTCTTC.

The chain joins TRBV5-8 to TRBJ2-7; possibly TRBD2 for D (5 bases). This CDR3 is built from 16 residues. Germline V gene data show CDR1 as SGHTS and CDR2 as YDEGEE. V shed 4 bases and J shed 2 bases, with 19 bases lying between them. CDR3 loop: CASSPTGRGFPYEQYF. The CDR3 coding sequence is TGTGCCAGCAGCCCTACGGGTAGAGGGTTTCCCTACGAGCAGTACTTC.

J is TRBJ2-7 and V is TRBV7-8, with TRBD1 matching 7 bases. V was pared by 3 bases and J by 3 bases, with 2 bases of the junction left unmatched. The CDR3 runs 13 residues. Germline V gene sequence: CDR1 SGHVS, CDR2 FQNEAQ. CDR3 nucleotides: TGTGCCAGCAGCTTGGGACAGCACTACGAGCAGTACGTC. Protein: CASSLGQHYEQYV.

This sequence joins TRBV6-5 and TRBJ2-4; weak D call: TRBD1 (5 bases). This CDR3 comprises 13 residues. CDR1 is MNHEY and CDR2 is SVGAGI in the germline V gene. Trimming removed 4 bases at V and 11 bases at J, with 15 bases between. This chain's CDR3 is CASSFDREGVQYF. CDR3 bases: TGTGCCAGCAGTTTCGACAGAGAAGGGGTTCAGTACTTC.

This chain uses TRBV10-1 with TRBJ1-5, with 8 positions matching TRBD1. CDR1 is WNHNN and CDR2 is SYGVQD in the germline V gene (reference sequence). The CDR3 totals 16 residues. Trimming at V came to 3 bases and at J to 0 bases, leaving 4 bases not matched to a gene. CDR3 coding DNA: TGCGCCAGCAGTGACGACAGGGGCGGTAGCAATCAGCCCCAGCATTTT. Translated: CASSDDRGGSNQPQHF.

J is TRBJ1-6 and V is TRBV6-6; TRBD1 is a possible D gene (6 bases). This CDR3 has 14 residues. With 7 bases removed from V and 8 bases from J, the gap between germline ends came to 15 bases. Germline CDR1 MNHNY, CDR2 SVGAGI (reference sequence). CDR3 in amino acids: CASTKQGRDSPLHF. Written as DNA, the CDR3 is TGTGCCAGCACTAAACAGGGACGAGATTCACCCCTCCACTTT.

This clone has a handful of counts. The chain has TRBV6-5 and TRBJ2-7, with D possibly being TRBD2 (6 bases). There are 14 residues in the CDR3. CDR1 is MNHEY and CDR2 is SVGAGI in the germline V gene. V was pared by 7 bases and J by 1 base, with 14 bases between. This chain's CDR3 is CASISGRTSYEQYV. The CDR3 nucleotides read TGTGCCAGCATTAGCGGCAGGACGTCCTACGAGCAGTACGTC.

This rearrangement joins TRBV9 to TRBJ1-3, with D unclear. This CDR3 has 15 residues. From germline, CDR1 is SGDLS and CDR2 YYNGEE. V lost 0 bases and J 0 bases, leaving 7 bases between the germline ends. CDR3 residues: CASSVAVNSGNTIYF. The CDR3 bases are TGTGCCAGCAGCGTAGCAGTTAACTCTGGAAACACCATATATTTT.

This rearrangement joins TRBV25-1 to TRBJ2-5; TRBD1 matches at 8 bases. CDR3 length: 14 amino acids. The J segment lost 1 base and the V segment lost 8 bases, leaving 6 bases of the junction unmatched. CDR1 is MGHDK, CDR2 SYGVNS, per germline. The CDR3 coding sequence is TGTGCCAGCGGAAAACAGGGGGTCCAAGAGACCCAGTACTTC. Translation gives CASGKQGVQETQYF.

The V call is TRBV27, the J call TRBJ2-5; 8 bases agree with TRBD1. Germline CDR1 is MNHEY and CDR2 is SMNVEV (reference sequence). V was pared by 5 bases and J by 4 bases, with 6 bases of the junction left unmatched. CDR3 length: 14 residues. The CDR3 nucleotides are TGTGCCAGCAGTCGCAGGGGGCCCGGAGAGACCCAGTACTTC. Amino acid sequence: CASSRRGPGETQYF.

V is TRBV7-9 and J is TRBJ2-3, with TRBD1 identical over 8 bases. Germline CDR1 and CDR2: SEHNR and FQNEAQ (reference sequence). Trimming cost V 1 base and J 0 bases; bases outside gene matches: 0. CDR3 size: 15 residues. The CDR3 protein is CASSLGTGSTDTQYF. The CDR3 DNA reads as TGTGCCAGCAGCTTAGGGACAGGGAGCACAGATACGCAGTATTTT.